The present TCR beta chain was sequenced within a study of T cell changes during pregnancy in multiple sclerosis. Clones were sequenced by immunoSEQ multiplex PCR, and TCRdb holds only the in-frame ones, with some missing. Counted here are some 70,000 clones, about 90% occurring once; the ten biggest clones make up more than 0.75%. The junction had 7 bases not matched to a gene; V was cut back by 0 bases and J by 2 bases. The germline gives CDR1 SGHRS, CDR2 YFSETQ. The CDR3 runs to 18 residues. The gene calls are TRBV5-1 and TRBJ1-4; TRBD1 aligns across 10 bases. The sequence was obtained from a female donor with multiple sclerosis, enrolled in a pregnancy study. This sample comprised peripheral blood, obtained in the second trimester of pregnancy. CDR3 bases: TGCGCCAGCAGCTTGGGATTTGGGACAGGGGCGACTAATGAAAAACTGTTTTTT. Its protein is CASSLGFGTGATNEKLFF.